What follows is one T cell receptor beta chain and its context. Antigen: not known. It was by 5' RACE with UMI labels that the TRB cDNA libraries were prepared. From the 5' RACE reads, TCRdb lists one entry per CDR3 protein and no DNA. This sample contains 150,000 or so distinct CDR3 sequences. This CDR3 comprises 17 residues. Germline V gives CDR1 MNHEY, CDR2 SVGEGT. The data are from a study of CXCR3-negative and CXCR3-positive naive CD8 T cells. Study findings and constraints: Researchers report CXCR3 expression partially decreased after cryopreservation, with fresh PBMCs used in most assays. A higher hydrophobicity marked the TRB CDR3s of CXCR3-positive naive cells versus CXCR3-negative naive cells. TRBV-TRBJ usage matched between naive CXCR3-negative and CXCR3-positive cells but not between memory cells.

Sequencing was done on a sample of naive CXCR3- CD8+ T cells from blood. This sample's subset: CD45RO-CCR7+CD27+CD95- naive CD8+ T cells lacking CXCR3 (TNR3-). The V and J genes are TRBV6-2 or TRBV6-3 and TRBJ2-7; the TCRdb D gene call, TRBD1, has no DNA to confirm it. This TCR came from a human donor in good health. Some clones in this sample may be carry-over from other donors' samples. The CDR3 is CASSPTATGKFTYEQYF.